This record concerns one T cell receptor (beta chain) sequence. Its antigen remains unidentified. The sample originates from a study of T cell clonotyping in hematopoietic cell transplantation. Whole-study findings and limits: Without cell sorting, CD4 versus CD8 contributions remain unresolved. Broader posttransplant TCR repertoire diversity was predicted by graft donor and pretransplant recipient Inverse Simpson Index values. Recipient TCR diversity dropped after transplant; expanded clonotypes rose from day 30 to 180.

Profiled with immunoSEQ multiplex PCR; TCRdb holds only in-frame clones, not every one. This table holds around 3,800 clones, more than 85% found once. The V gene's germline CDR1 is SGHNT and CDR2 YENEEA. J gave up 4 bases and V 5 bases, and 14 bases lay outside the gene matches. This CDR3 is built from 16 residues. Samples: about 28 days before transplant, then days 30, 100 and 180 after. The receptor comes from a male patient between 45 and 59 years old who had an allogeneic stem cell transplant from a related donor, so the T cells may come from the graft donor. Some clones in this sample may be carry-over from other donors' samples. Sequenced material: PBMCs, taken 30 days after allogeneic stem cell transplant. The chain recombines TRBV11-3 with TRBJ2-7, with 7 bases matching TRBD2. In nucleotides, the CDR3 is TGTGCCAGCAGCAAACAAACTAGCGACTACAATTACGAGCAGTACTTC. Translation gives CASSKQTSDYNYEQYF.